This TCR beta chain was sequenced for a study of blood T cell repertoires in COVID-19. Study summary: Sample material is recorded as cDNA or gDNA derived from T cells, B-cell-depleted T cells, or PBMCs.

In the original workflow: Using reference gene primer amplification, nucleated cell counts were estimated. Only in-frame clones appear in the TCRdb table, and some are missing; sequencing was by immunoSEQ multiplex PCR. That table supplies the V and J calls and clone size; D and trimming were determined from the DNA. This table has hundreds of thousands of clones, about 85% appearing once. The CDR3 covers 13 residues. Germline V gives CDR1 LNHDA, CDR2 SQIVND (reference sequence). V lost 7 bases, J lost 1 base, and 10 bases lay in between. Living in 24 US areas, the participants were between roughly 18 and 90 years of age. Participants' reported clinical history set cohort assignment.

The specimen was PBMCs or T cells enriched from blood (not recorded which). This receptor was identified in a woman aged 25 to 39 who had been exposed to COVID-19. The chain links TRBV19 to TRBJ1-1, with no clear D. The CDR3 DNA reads TGTGCCAGTACCCTCACAGCGAACACTGAAGCTTTCTTT. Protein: CASTLTANTEAFF.